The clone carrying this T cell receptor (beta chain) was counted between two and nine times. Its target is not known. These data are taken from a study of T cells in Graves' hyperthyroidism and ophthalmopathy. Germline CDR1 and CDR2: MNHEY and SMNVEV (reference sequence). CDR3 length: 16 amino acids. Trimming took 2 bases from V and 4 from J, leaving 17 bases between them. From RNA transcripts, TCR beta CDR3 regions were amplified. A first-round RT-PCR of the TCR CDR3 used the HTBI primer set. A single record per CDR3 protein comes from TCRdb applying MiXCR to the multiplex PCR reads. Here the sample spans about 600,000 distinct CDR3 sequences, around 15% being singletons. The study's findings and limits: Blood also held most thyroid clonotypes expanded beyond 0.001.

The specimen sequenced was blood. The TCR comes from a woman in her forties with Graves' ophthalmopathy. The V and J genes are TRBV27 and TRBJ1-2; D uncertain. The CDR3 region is CASSLAAASTIYGYTF. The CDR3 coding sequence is TGTGCCAGCAGTTTAGCCGCAGCCTCAACCATCTATGGCTACACCTTC.